This is a list of T cell receptor beta chains from one sample in a study of early stage breast cancer tumors. The data were produced by immunoSEQ multiplex PCR, yet TCRdb's version contains in-frame clones alone and is incomplete. The profile shows 45,000 to 50,000 clones, around 83% of them singletons. The sequenced sample was blood. All receptors come from a person between 50 and 60 years old with breast cancer. CDR3s include the opening cysteine and the closing phenylalanine or tryptophan. D genes are given only for firm matches. Expanded clones are given a class, and other clones once, few, many or no size at all.

TRBD1	TRBV5-5	TRBJ2-2	.	16	TGTGCCAGCAGCACCGGACAGGGGGCGTTAGCCGGGGAGCTGTTTTTT	CASSTGQGALAGELFF
.	TRBV5-1	TRBJ2-5	once	15	TGCGCCAGCAGCTTGGTTTCAGGGGAACGAGAGACCCAGTACTTC	CASSLVSGERETQYF
.	TRBV10-3	TRBJ2-2	.	17	TGTGCCATCAGCCATCATCCGGGCAGGGGGGAAACCGGGGAGCTGTTTTTT	CAISHHPGRGETGELFF
.	TRBV5-1	TRBJ2-5	once	14	TGCGCCAGCAGCTTGGTTGCGGTAGAAGAGACCCAGTACTTC	CASSLVAVEETQYF
.	TRBV18	TRBJ2-7	.	16	TGTGCCAGCTCACCAGGAGGGCAGGGACGAATTTACGAGCAGTACTTC	CASSPGGQGRIYEQYF
.	TRBV18	TRBJ1-5	.	13	TGTGCCAGCTCCTCGGACGGGAATCAGCCCCAGCATTTT	CASSSDGNQPQHF
TRBD2	TRBV9	TRBJ2-5	.	15	TGTGCCAGCAGCGACAGTCTGGGAGGGGAAGAGACCCAGTACTTC	CASSDSLGGEETQYF
TRBD1	TRBV7-9	TRBJ2-7	.	14	TGTGCCAGCACCCTCCGGGACAGAAACTACGAGCAGTACTTC	CASTLRDRNYEQYF
.	TRBV6-1	TRBJ1-1	.	13	TGTGCCAGCATCACAGGTTCTTACACTGAAGCTTTCTTT	CASITGSYTEAFF
.	TRBV10-3	TRBJ2-1	.	14	TGTGCCATCAGTGAGCGGGGACGGGGAAATGAGCAGTTCTTC	CAISERGRGNEQFF
TRBD1	TRBV18	TRBJ2-5	.	18	TGTGCCAGCTCAACCTTCGATTCCGGGACAGGGTATCAAGAGACCCAGTACTTC	CASSTFDSGTGYQETQYF
.	TRBV7-9	TRBJ1-5	.	15	TGTGCCAGCAGCCACTCCGGGGCACCAAATCAGCCCCAGCATTTT	CASSHSGAPNQPQHF
.	TRBV4-1	TRBJ2-1	.	16	TGCGCCAGCAGCCATTTGGGGCGGGAATCCTACAATGAGCAGTTCTTC	CASSHLGRESYNEQFF
.	TRBV5-1	TRBJ2-1	.	15	TGCGCCAGCCACGATGGAGGGGTCGGATCCAATGAGCAGTTCTTC	CASHDGGVGSNEQFF
.	TRBV12-2	TRBJ1-2	.	15	TGTGCAAGTCGCTCCATTCCTGGGGGCGTCTATGGCTACACCTTC	CASRSIPGGVYGYTF
TRBD2	TRBV11-2	TRBJ2-1	.	15	TGTGCCAGCAGCTTAGGGACTAGCGGGATTAATGAGCAGTTCTTC	CASSLGTSGINEQFF
.	TRBV18	TRBJ1-1	few	13	TGTGCCAGCTCACCAGACAGGCCAACTGAAGCTTTCTTT	CASSPDRPTEAFF
.	TRBV5-5	TRBJ1-5	.	12	TGTGCCAGCAGGCAGGGCAATCAGCCCCAGCATTTT	CASRQGNQPQHF
TRBD2	TRBV5-1	TRBJ2-5	.	16	TGCGCCAGCAGTTCCTACTTAGCGGGGGGGCTAGAGACCCAGTACTTC	CASSSYLAGGLETQYF
.	TRBV5-6	TRBJ2-7	.	15	TGTGCCAGCAGCCCAAACCCCCAGAGTTGGTTCGAGCAGTACTTC	CASSPNPQSWFEQYF
.	TRBV27	TRBJ1-4	few	12	TGTGCCACCGGGGACGCCACGGGAAAACTGTTTTTT	CATGDATGKLFF
TRBD2	TRBV7-9	TRBJ2-7	.	14	TGTGCCAGCAGTACTAGCGGGAGGACATCCGAGCAGTACTTC	CASSTSGRTSEQYF
.	TRBV25-1	TRBJ1-6	.	17	TGTGCCAGCAGTGGGGGTCCAGGGGCTGTACTAAATTCACCCCTCCACTTT	CASSGGPGAVLNSPLHF
TRBD2	TRBV30	TRBJ2-5	.	16	TGTGCCTGGGGCCCCCCGTGGCGGGGGAGTTGGAAAACCCAGTACTTC	CAWGPPWRGSWKTQYF
.	TRBV5-1	TRBJ2-7	.	15	TGCGCCAGCAGCGGGGTGGCAGGGGCGGCCTACGAGCAGTACTTC	CASSGVAGAAYEQYF
.	TRBV6-5	TRBJ2-3	.	15	TGTGCCAGCAAGAGGACGGGAGTAGGTACAGATACGCAGTATTTT	CASKRTGVGTDTQYF
.	TRBV28	TRBJ1-6	.	16	TGTGCCAGCAGTTTACAACCCTTGGGGTCTAATTCACCCCTCCACTTT	CASSLQPLGSNSPLHF
TRBD1	TRBV27	TRBJ1-2	few	14	TGTGCCAGCAGGCGACAGGGCCAAGGCTATGGCTACACCTTC	CASRRQGQGYGYTF
.	TRBV15	TRBJ2-7	once	13	TGTGCCACCCGCAATAGCGCGACCTACGAGCAGTACTTC	CATRNSATYEQYF
TRBD1	TRBV7-2	TRBJ1-2	.	14	TGTGCCAGCAGCTTACATTCTCCAGGGGGGGGCTACACCTTC	CASSLHSPGGGYTF
TRBD1	TRBV29-1	TRBJ1-4	.	13	TGCAGCGTTGGGGACAGAGCTAATGAAAAACTGTTTTTT	CSVGDRANEKLFF
TRBD1	TRBV7-6	TRBJ1-4	.	15	TGTGCCAGCAGCTTAGGGACAGGGGCGTATGAAAAACTGTTTTTT	CASSLGTGAYEKLFF
TRBD1	TRBV27	TRBJ2-7	few	15	TGTGCCAGCAGTCTACGGGACAGCAAAACCTACGAGCAGTACTTC	CASSLRDSKTYEQYF
.	TRBV28	TRBJ2-7	few	15	TGTGCCAGCAGTAGAGACAGGCTGAGCTCCTACGAGCAGTACTTC	CASSRDRLSSYEQYF
.	TRBV30	TRBJ2-3	.	13	TGTGCCGGCGAAGGAGGGGGTACAGATACGCAGTATTTT	CAGEGGGTDTQYF
.	TRBV4-3	TRBJ2-7	.	15	TGCGCCAGCAGCCAAGATTTCGCTCCCACCTACGAGCAGTACTTC	CASSQDFAPTYEQYF
.	TRBV5-1	TRBJ2-3	.	14	TGCGCCAGCAGCTTGGGGCAGTACACAGATACGCAGTATTTT	CASSLGQYTDTQYF
.	TRBV7-9	TRBJ2-2	once	12	TGTGCCAGCAGCCCTGACACCGGGGAGCTGTTTTTT	CASSPDTGELFF
TRBD2	TRBV4-3	TRBJ2-1	once	15	TGCGCCAGCAGCCGAGTAGCGGGATCATACAATGAGCAGTTCTTC	CASSRVAGSYNEQFF
TRBD2	TRBV6-6	TRBJ2-7	.	16	TGTGCCAGCAGTTACCTTAGCGGGATGGGCCGGTACGAGCAGTACTTC	CASSYLSGMGRYEQYF
.	TRBV6-5	TRBJ2-7	.	12	TGTGCCAGCAGTTACTGGGGTTACGAGCAGTACTTC	CASSYWGYEQYF
.	TRBV19	TRBJ1-2	.	13	TGTGCCAGTAGTATGATCGTAGGCTATGGCTACACCTTC	CASSMIVGYGYTF
.	TRBV5-4	TRBJ1-3	.	14	TGTGCCAGCAGCTTGGAGGAGGTTGGAAACACCATATATTTT	CASSLEEVGNTIYF
.	TRBV19	TRBJ1-5	.	13	TGTGCCAGTAGTACCTCTTACAATCAGCCCCAGCATTTT	CASSTSYNQPQHF
.	TRBV9	TRBJ2-7	.	15	TGTGCCAGCACCCAAGGCGGGGCCCCGATCGACGAGCAGTACTTC	CASTQGGAPIDEQYF
.	TRBV5-1	TRBJ2-7	.	13	TGCGCCAGCAGCTTGGGTCAAAACGGCGAGCAGTACTTC	CASSLGQNGEQYF
.	TRBV7-2	TRBJ2-2	.	14	TGTGCCAGCAGCTCCTACAGGGACACCGGGGAGCTGTTTTTT	CASSSYRDTGELFF
.	TRBV30	TRBJ1-5	few	12	TGTGCCTGGAGCGACACGAATCAGCCCCAGCATTTT	CAWSDTNQPQHF
.	TRBV7-2	TRBJ1-1	.	15	TGTGCCAGCAGCCCGGGACCCCTGGGGAGCACTGAAGCTTTCTTT	CASSPGPLGSTEAFF